The present entry profiles one TCR beta chain with its context. The sample originates from a study of blood T cell repertoires in COVID-19. About the research overall: COVID-19 samples collected from the United States, Italy and Spain covered acute and convalescent phases. Sources were T cells, B-cell-depleted T cells, or PBMCs; the material itself was cDNA or gDNA.

In the authors' methods: Amplification with reference gene primers provided the estimates of nucleated cell counts. Assay used: immunoSEQ multiplex PCR; TCRdb lists only in-frame clones, some missing. V and J calls and clone size are as listed in that table; D and trimming were resolved from the DNA. The sample has about 200,000 clones; around 86% are singletons. The CDR3 is 13 residues long. The germline V gene has CDR1 SGHTA and CDR2 FQGNSA. V was trimmed by 4 bases and J by 1 base, leaving 7 bases between them. V gene TRBV7-2 combines with J gene TRBJ1-1; tentatively, D is TRBD1 (6 bases). Sample: peripheral blood. The receptor comes from a human donor in a cohort sampled during active COVID-19. CDR3 coding DNA: TGTGCCAGCAGCTGGACAGAGAACACTGAAGCTTTCTTT. It is translated as CASSWTENTEAFF.